The clone carrying this TCR beta chain was found a few times. Its antigen is still unknown. Sample time point: sample taken at primary tumor resection. Donors were 72 untreated early-stage non-small cell lung cancer patients. The input material, whole RNA from tumor, nontumor lung or frozen PBMC, was sequenced unsorted. This sample is part of a study of spatial heterogeneity in lung cancer. Whole-study context: For tumor regions, TCR transcript counts showed a strong correlation with a T cell module score derived from matched bulk RNA-seq. Study outcomes and limitations: Tumor mutation count correlated with how many alpha and beta TCRs expanded intratumorally.

TCRdb reprocessed the 5' RACE reads with MiXCR, giving one entry per CDR3 protein. Of about 100,000 distinct CDR3 sequences listed, around 4.8% are singletons. The CDR3 loop spans 16 amino acids. V was pared by 1 base and J by 4 bases, with 6 bases of the junction left unmatched. Germline V gene sequence: CDR1 LGHDT, CDR2 YNNKEL (reference sequence). This chain joins TRBV3-1 and TRBJ2-5; 10 bases line up with TRBD1. This clonotype was obtained from a male donor with early-stage non-small cell lung cancer. The sample was lung tumor tissue, taken at surgery. CDR3 nucleotide sequence: TGTGCCAGCAGCCAAGGGGACAGGGGATTCGGAGAGACCCAGTACTTC. This codes for CASSQGDRGFGETQYF.